One sample yielded the 32 T cell receptor beta chains listed below, sequenced in a study of control samples from healthy donors and cancer patients. The assay was immunoSEQ multiplex PCR, and TCRdb's table has in-frame clones only and misses some. The table records roughly 170,000 clones, almost 90% of them present only once. The sequenced sample was blood. The receptor set was obtained from a woman aged 25 to 45 in good health.

This clone was counted between two and nine times. The chain is built from TRBV7-8 and TRBJ1-1; unclear D gene. V was pared by 4 bases and J by 2 bases, with 17 bases between. The CDR3 covers 16 residues. Germline V CDR1 and CDR2: SGHVS, FQNEAQ. The CDR3 here is CASSSTMTHYNTEAFF. CDR3 bases: TGTGCCAGCAGCTCAACAATGACACACTACAACACTGAAGCTTTCTTT.

This chain uses TRBV2 with TRBJ1-3; D not certain. The V gene's germline CDR1 is SNHLY and CDR2 FYNNEI. The CDR3 sequence is 14 residues long. V gave up 6 bases and J gave up 0 bases, with 9 bases separating them. CDR3 bases: TGTGCCAGCAGACCCTTTTACTCTGGAAACACCATATATTTT. Encoded protein: CASRPFYSGNTIYF.

This chain links TRBV6-5 with TRBJ1-6, with D perhaps TRBD1 (5 bases). V lost 8 bases and J 6 bases, leaving 11 bases between the germline ends. This CDR3 is 13 amino acids long. The germline CDR1 and CDR2 sequences are MNHEY and SVGAGI. CDR3 in amino acids: CASQGRFNSPLHF. The CDR3 DNA follows: TGTGCCAGCCAGGGACGGTTTAATTCACCCCTCCACTTT.

The V gene is TRBV7-9, the J gene TRBJ2-5; D remains unclear. CDR3 length: 16 amino acids. Germline values: CDR1 SEHNR, CDR2 FQNEAQ (reference sequence). The germline V and J ends were trimmed by 4 bases and 2 bases, with 17 bases remaining between them. This CDR3 is CASSSYYGSLQETQYF. The CDR3 nucleotides are TGTGCCAGCAGCTCTTACTATGGGTCACTACAAGAGACCCAGTACTTC.

The chain employs TRBV7-8 and TRBJ1-6; D remains unclear. Trimming left V 1 base short and J 7 bases short, with 14 bases between. Germline CDR1 and CDR2: SGHVS and FQNEAQ. The CDR3 totals 16 residues. The CDR3 loop is CASSLETLSENSPLHF. The DNA for the CDR3 is TGTGCCAGCAGCTTAGAAACCCTCTCGGAGAATTCACCCCTCCACTTT.

The V gene is TRBV19, the J gene TRBJ2-1; a possible D gene is TRBD2 (6 bases). Germline CDR1 and CDR2: LNHDA and SQIVND (reference sequence). This CDR3 is 13 amino acids long. Trimming left V 5 bases short and J 4 bases short, with 9 bases between. CDR3 protein: CASSSGLYNEQFF. The CDR3 bases are TGTGCCAGTAGTTCAGGACTATACAATGAGCAGTTCTTC.

This chain uses TRBV27 with TRBJ2-7, with D tentatively TRBD1 (6 bases). This CDR3 contains 16 residues. Trimming pared 2 bases from V and 3 bases from J, leaving 17 bases between. Germline values: CDR1 MNHEY, CDR2 SMNVEV (reference sequence). CDR3 in DNA: TGTGCCAGCAGTTTACTTGGGACATCCGACTTCTACGAGCAGTACTTC. Translated: CASSLLGTSDFYEQYF.

This chain joins TRBV3-1 (or the pseudogene TRBV3-2) and TRBJ2-7, with 12 bases lining up with TRBD2. V lost 5 bases and J lost 8; bases outside the gene matches: 7. CDR3 length equals 14 residues. The germline CDR1 and CDR2 sequences are LGHDT and YNNKEL (reference sequence). The CDR3 sequence: CASSDAGLAGKQYF. CDR3 coding DNA: TGTGCCAGCAGCGACGCCGGACTAGCGGGGAAGCAGTACTTC.

This clone occurred a few times. V is TRBV6-5 and J is TRBJ2-5, with 7 nucleotides matching TRBD2. J lost 5 bases, V lost 6 bases, and 9 bases had no gene match. The CDR3 length is 14 residues. Germline V gene data show CDR1 as MNHEY and CDR2 as SVGAGI. CDR3 sequence reads: CASSPPGRIETQYF. The CDR3 DNA sequence: TGTGCCAGCAGCCCCCCCGGGAGGATTGAGACCCAGTACTTC.

This clone was picked up a small number of times. In DNA, the CDR3 is TGCGCCAGCAGCCAAGATCCCCTCCCGTGGTACAACTATGGCTACACCTTC. This gives the protein CASSQDPLPWYNYGYTF. The J gene is TRBJ1-2, the V gene TRBV4-1; D is undetermined. Germline V lookup: CDR1 MGHRA, CDR2 YSYEKL. Trimming stripped 0 bases from V and 2 bases from J, with 16 bases between. This CDR3 is 17 amino acids long.

This clone has a single count. V is TRBV19 and J is TRBJ1-1, with 9 bases lining up with TRBD1. Germline CDR1 LNHDA, CDR2 SQIVND (reference sequence). This CDR3 has 13 residues. With V trimmed by 8 bases and J by 4 bases, 5 bases remained unmatched. The CDR3 region has the DNA TGTGCCAGTCAGACAGGGGGAAGCACTGAAGCTTTCTTT. It encodes CASQTGGSTEAFF.

The chain is built from TRBV24-1 and TRBJ1-2; 7 bases are a match to TRBD1. CDR3 length: 14 amino acids. V gave up 4 bases and J gave up 4 bases; unmatched junction bases: 5. Germline values: CDR1 KGHDR, CDR2 SFDVKD. The CDR3 is CATSDPGTVYGYTF. For the CDR3, the DNA is TGTGCCACCAGTGACCCCGGGACAGTCTATGGCTACACCTTC.

This chain links TRBV30 with TRBJ1-2; D call uncertain. The CDR3 has 16 amino acids. Between the trimmed V and J ends, which lost 0 bases and 0 bases, there was a span of 14 bases. The germline V gene encodes CDR1 GTSNPN and CDR2 SVGIG (reference sequence). CDR3 sequence (DNA): TGTGCCTGGAGTGTTAAAGGTACAATAGCTAACTATGGCTACACCTTC. Translation gives CAWSVKGTIANYGYTF.

The chain uses TRBV4-1 and TRBJ2-1; weak D call: TRBD2 (6 bases). V lost 4 bases, J lost 6 bases, and 16 bases lay in between. CDR1 and CDR2 from the germline V gene are MGHRA and YSYEKL. CDR3 size: 15 residues. The CDR3 region is CASSPTLVGGNEQFF. In DNA, the CDR3 is TGCGCCAGCAGCCCTACCCTTGTGGGGGGCAATGAGCAGTTCTTC.

CDR3 nucleotides: TGTGCCACCAGCGAGACAGAGACTACCTACAATGAGCAGTTCTTC. This gives the protein CATSETETTYNEQFF. The J gene is TRBJ2-1, the V gene TRBV24-1, with D tentatively TRBD1 or TRBD2 (5 bases each). This CDR3 comprises 15 residues. Trimming cost V 7 bases and J 2 bases, with 14 bases left between them. CDR1 is KGHDR, CDR2 SFDVKD, per germline.

V and J are TRBV2 and TRBJ1-3, with D unclear. This CDR3 region has 16 residues. Looked up from germline, CDR1 is SNHLY and CDR2 is FYNNEI. V lost 0 bases and J 0 bases, leaving 9 bases between the germline ends. CDR3 amino acids: CASSEAAGNSGNTIYF. DNA of the CDR3: TGTGCCAGCAGTGAAGCCGCCGGTAACTCTGGAAACACCATATATTTT.

This clone has just one count. The rearrangement joins TRBV5-5 to TRBJ2-1; 8 bases match TRBD2. The V gene's germline CDR1 is SGHKS and CDR2 YYEKEE (reference sequence). This CDR3 spans 15 amino acids. J gave up 4 bases and V 2 bases, and 5 bases lay outside the gene matches. The DNA of the CDR3 is TGTGCCAGCAGCTTAGCGGGAGAAAAGTACAATGAGCAGTTCTTC. Residues: CASSLAGEKYNEQFF.

This chain joins TRBV7-9 and TRBJ1-5; no clear D. V was trimmed by 2 bases and J by 3 bases, leaving 5 bases between them. CDR1 is SEHNR and CDR2 is FQNEAQ in the germline V gene (reference sequence). The CDR3 spans 13 residues. CDR3: CASSLRDNQPQHF. The CDR3 nucleotides read TGTGCCAGCAGCTTAAGGGACAATCAGCCCCAGCATTTT.

This clone was counted a few times. The V call is TRBV6-5, the J call TRBJ2-5; the D gene could be TRBD1 or TRBD2 (7 bases each). This CDR3 comprises 14 residues. Deletions cut 7 bases from V and 1 base from J, with 13 bases between. CDR1 and CDR2 from the germline V gene are MNHEY and SVGAGI. In DNA, the CDR3 is TGTGCCAGCATCAGGGGGGGCGGCCAAGAGACCCAGTACTTC. Protein product: CASIRGGGQETQYF.

This clone came up a few times. This chain joins TRBV11-2 and TRBJ2-7, with D maybe TRBD2 (6 bases). Germline V gene data show CDR1 as SGHAT and CDR2 as FQNNGV. V lost 5 bases and J lost 6, with 11 bases in between. This CDR3 is 12 amino acids long. For the CDR3, the DNA is TGTGCCAGCAGCCCGCGGGGCGTCGAGCAGTACGTC. Amino acid sequence: CASSPRGVEQYV.

This clone came up once. The rearrangement links TRBV24-1 to TRBJ1-1; maybe TRBD1 (5 bases). Trimming cost V 7 bases and J 5 bases, with 10 bases left between them. In germline, CDR1 is KGHDR, CDR2 SFDVKD. The CDR3 contains 12 residues. DNA for the CDR3: TGTGCCACCAGGCGGGGGATTACTGAAGCTTTCTTT. This gives the protein CATRRGITEAFF.

This chain uses TRBV25-1 with TRBJ2-5; D remains unclear. V dropped 1 base and J dropped 2 bases, with 5 bases sitting between them. CDR1 and CDR2 from the germline V gene are MGHDK and SYGVNS. The CDR3 totals 13 residues. The CDR3 region is CASSESPQETQYF. The CDR3 DNA is TGTGCCAGCAGTGAATCACCACAAGAGACCCAGTACTTC.

In its sample, this clone was seen a few times. The chain uses TRBV12-2 and TRBJ2-7; whether TRBD1, the table's D call, matches the DNA was not checked. TRBV12-2 is listed as a pseudogene. This CDR3 region has 16 residues. CDR3 sequence reads: CASRLSQGETSYEQYV. The CDR3 bases are TGTGCAAGTCGCTTATCCCAGGGTGAGACCTCCTACGAGCAGTACGTC.

V gene TRBV2 combines with J gene TRBJ2-7; 8 bases fit TRBD2. V shed 4 bases, J shed 7 bases, and the junction held 12 bases outside the gene matches. The CDR3 totals 15 residues. Germline-derived CDR1 and CDR2 are SNHLY and FYNNEI. This CDR3 is CASSADSGTSGEQYF. CDR3 DNA sequence: TGTGCCAGCAGTGCGGATAGCGGGACGTCGGGGGAGCAGTACTTC.

The CDR3, as DNA: TGTGCCAGCAGCGTAGGGGGTAGCTTGGAGACCCAGTACTTC. Residues: CASSVGGSLETQYF. The chain recombines TRBV9 with TRBJ2-5, with D uncertain. The CDR3 consists of 14 residues. With 0 bases removed from V and 5 bases from J, the gap between germline ends came to 11 bases. The germline gives CDR1 SGDLS, CDR2 YYNGEE. The full variable domain, with the rest looked up from reference TRBV9 and TRBJ2-5, is DSGVTQTPKHLITATGQRVTLRCSPRSGDLSVYWYQQSLDQGLQFLIQYYNGEERAKGNILERFSAQQFPDLHSELNLSSLELGDSALYFCASSVGGSLETQYFGPGTRLLVL.

The J gene is TRBJ2-7, the V gene TRBV19; 10 nucleotides align to TRBD2. CDR3 length: 15 amino acids. J was trimmed by 3 bases and V by 5 bases; bases with no gene match: 7. Germline values: CDR1 LNHDA, CDR2 SQIVND (reference sequence). CDR3 DNA sequence: TGTGCCAGTAGTGTCGTAGCGGGAGGCGTCTACGAGCAGTACTTC. Translated: CASSVVAGGVYEQYF.

This sequence joins TRBV3-1 (or the pseudogene TRBV3-2) and TRBJ1-1; 9 nucleotides agree with TRBD1. CDR3 size: 14 residues. With 8 bases clipped from V and 0 bases from J, the junction kept 4 bases outside the gene matches. Germline V CDR1 and CDR2: LGHDT, YNNKEL (reference sequence). The DNA of the CDR3 is TGTGCCAGCCGACAGGGGGTTATGAACACTGAAGCTTTCTTT. It translates to CASRQGVMNTEAFF.

This rearrangement joins TRBV30 to TRBJ1-1, with D perhaps matching TRBD1 (6 bases). Germline CDR1 GTSNPN, CDR2 SVGIG (reference sequence). Trimming cost V 2 bases and J 11 bases, with 15 bases left between them. The CDR3 contains 12 residues. The CDR3 bases are TGTGCCTGGAGTCTTGGGGGCGCTATGGCTTTCTTT. Translated: CAWSLGGAMAFF.

This sequence joins TRBV25-1 and TRBJ1-2, with D maybe TRBD1 (5 bases). Germline values: CDR1 MGHDK, CDR2 SYGVNS. The V end was cut by 8 bases, the J end by 10 bases, with 20 bases between. The CDR3 is made up of 13 amino acids. The chain's CDR3 is CASREAHQGAYTF. The CDR3 coding sequence is TGTGCCAGCCGCGAGGCCCATCAGGGCGCCTACACCTTC.

In DNA form, the CDR3 reads TGCGCCAGCAGCCAACCAAAACCGGGACAACTCTTGGTCACTGAAGCTTTCTTT. It yields the protein CASSQPKPGQLLVTEAFF. V gene TRBV4-1 combines with J gene TRBJ1-1; D is perhaps TRBD1 (6 bases). The CDR3 is 18 amino acids. Germline CDR1 reads MGHRA; CDR2 reads YSYEKL. Trimming left V 2 bases short and J 4 bases short, with 23 bases between.

The chain has TRBV21-1 and TRBJ1-3. TRBV21-1 is assigned pseudogene status. The CDR3 runs 16 residues. In DNA, the CDR3 is TGTGCCAGCAGCAAAGCTGGTAGGTACTCTGGAAACACCATATATTTT. Amino acid sequence: CASSKAGRYSGNTIYF.

CDR3 bases: TGTGCCAGCAGTTTTAACCGACAGAAGGATGGCTACACCTTC. It encodes CASSFNRQKDGYTF. The V call is TRBV28, the J call TRBJ1-2; TRBD1 is a possible D gene (5 bases). The CDR3 contains 14 residues. The V end was cut by 3 bases, the J end by 6 bases, with 14 bases between. Germline assignment: CDR1 MDHEN and CDR2 SYDVKM.